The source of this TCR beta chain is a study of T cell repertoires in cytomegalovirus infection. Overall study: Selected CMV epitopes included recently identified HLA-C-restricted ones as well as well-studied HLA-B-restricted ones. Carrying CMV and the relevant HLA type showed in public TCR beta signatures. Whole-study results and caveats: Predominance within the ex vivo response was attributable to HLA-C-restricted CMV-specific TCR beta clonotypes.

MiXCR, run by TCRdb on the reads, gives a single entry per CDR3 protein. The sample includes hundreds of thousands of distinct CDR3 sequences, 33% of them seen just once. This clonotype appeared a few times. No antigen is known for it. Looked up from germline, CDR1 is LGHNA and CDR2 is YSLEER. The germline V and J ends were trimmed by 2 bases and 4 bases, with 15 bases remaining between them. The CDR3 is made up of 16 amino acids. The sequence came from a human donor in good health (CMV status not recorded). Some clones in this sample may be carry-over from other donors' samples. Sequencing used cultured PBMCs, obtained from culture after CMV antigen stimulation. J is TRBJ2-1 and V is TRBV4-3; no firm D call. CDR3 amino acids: CASSQLLTGLYNEQFF. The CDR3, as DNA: TGCGCCAGCAGCCAACTCCTCACTGGGCTTTACAATGAGCAGTTCTTC.